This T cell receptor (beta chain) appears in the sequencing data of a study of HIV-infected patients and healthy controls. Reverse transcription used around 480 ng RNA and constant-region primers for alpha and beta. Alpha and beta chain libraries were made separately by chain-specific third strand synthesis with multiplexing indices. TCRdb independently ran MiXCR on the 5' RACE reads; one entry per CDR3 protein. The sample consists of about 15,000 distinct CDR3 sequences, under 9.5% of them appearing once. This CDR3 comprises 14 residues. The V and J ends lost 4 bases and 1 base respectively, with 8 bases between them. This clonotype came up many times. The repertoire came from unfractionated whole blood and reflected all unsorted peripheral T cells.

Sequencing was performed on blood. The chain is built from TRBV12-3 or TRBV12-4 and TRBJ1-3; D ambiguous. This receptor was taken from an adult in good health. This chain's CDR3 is CASSYLGSGNTIYF. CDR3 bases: TGTGCCAGCAGTTATTTAGGGTCTGGAAACACCATATATTTT.